This TCR beta chain derives from a study of cytomegalovirus exposure and HLA in healthy donors. Turning to the study itself: An earlier analysis found fewer than 140 million unique TCR beta sequences from around 180 million T cells. There were tens of millions of unique TCRs (from HLA-typed donors) in an early data release. Among a few hundred genotyped donors, 65% to 90% fell in the Caucasian-associated ancestry cluster.

Note on this clone: Its antigen remains unidentified.

PCR employed 60 Vbeta and 13 Jbeta primers. Sequencing used immunoSEQ multiplex PCR; TCRdb keeps in-frame clones, though not all of them. Of about 140,000 clones detected, over 60% appear once; the ten largest clones hold 2% to 2.5%. Overall study results and limits: Reports state that TCR beta sequences accurately predicted most subjects' HLA-A and HLA-B alleles.

CDR3 length equals 12 residues. CDR1 ENHRY and CDR2 SYGVKD come from the germline V gene. V was pared by 5 bases and J by 10 bases, with 14 bases between. V usage is TRBV10-3 and J usage is TRBJ1-1, with D possibly TRBD1 on 5 matching bases. The receptor was derived from a man aged 35 to 55 in good health and CMV-seronegative. Material for sequencing was PBMCs. The CDR3 region has the DNA TGTGCCATCAGTTCCCTGCAGGGTGGAGCTTTCTTT. Translation gives CAISSLQGGAFF.